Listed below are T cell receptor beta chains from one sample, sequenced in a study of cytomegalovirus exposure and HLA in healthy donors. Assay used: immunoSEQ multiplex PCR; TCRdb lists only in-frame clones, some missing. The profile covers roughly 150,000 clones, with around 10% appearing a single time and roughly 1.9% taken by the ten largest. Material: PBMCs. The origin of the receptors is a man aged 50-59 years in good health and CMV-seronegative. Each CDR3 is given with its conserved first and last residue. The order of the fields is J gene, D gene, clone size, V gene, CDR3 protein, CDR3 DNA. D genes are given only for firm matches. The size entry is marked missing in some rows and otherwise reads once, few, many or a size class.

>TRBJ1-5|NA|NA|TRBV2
CASGGDSGNPQHF
TGTGCCAGCGGCGGGGACTCTGGCAATCCCCAGCATTTT
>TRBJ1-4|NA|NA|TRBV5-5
CASSWGTPSTNEKLFF
TGTGCCAGCAGCTGGGGGACACCTTCAACTAATGAAAAACTGTTTTTT
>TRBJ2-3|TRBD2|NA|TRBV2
CASRGLANTDTQYF
TGTGCCAGCAGGGGACTAGCGAACACAGATACGCAGTATTTT
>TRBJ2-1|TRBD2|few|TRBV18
CASSPRPSGIINNEQFF
TGTGCCAGCTCACCAAGACCTAGCGGGATAATAAACAATGAGCAGTTCTTC
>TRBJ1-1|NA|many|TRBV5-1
CASSWGPSGSNTEAFF
TGCGCCAGCAGCTGGGGGCCTTCGGGGAGTAACACTGAAGCTTTCTTT
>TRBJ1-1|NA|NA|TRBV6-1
CASSRQGWDTEAFF
TGTGCCAGCAGTCGGCAGGGGTGGGACACTGAAGCTTTCTTT
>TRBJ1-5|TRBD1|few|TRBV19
CASSDRGPYSNQPQHF
TGTGCCAGTAGTGACAGGGGACCCTATAGCAATCAGCCCCAGCATTTT
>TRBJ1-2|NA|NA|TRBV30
CAWSVSGSGYTF
TGTGCCTGGAGTGTATCCGGTTCTGGCTACACCTTC
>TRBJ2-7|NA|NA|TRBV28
CASREIRDNYEQYF
TGTGCCAGCAGGGAAATTAGGGACAACTACGAGCAGTACTTC
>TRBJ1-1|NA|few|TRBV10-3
CAISEGEVNTEAFF
TGTGCCATCAGTGAAGGGGAGGTGAACACTGAAGCTTTCTTT
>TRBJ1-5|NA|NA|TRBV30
CAWSADSRGNQPQHF
TGTGCCTGGAGTGCGGACAGCCGGGGCAATCAGCCCCAGCATTTT
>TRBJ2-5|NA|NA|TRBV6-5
CASSYGRNQETQYF
TGTGCCAGCAGTTACGGGCGCAACCAAGAGACCCAGTACTTC
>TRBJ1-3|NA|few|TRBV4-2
CASSQETISDSGNTIYF
TGTGCCAGCAGCCAAGAAACCATTAGCGACTCTGGAAACACCATATATTTT
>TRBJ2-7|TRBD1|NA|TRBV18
CASSPLQGSSEQYF
TGTGCCAGCTCACCTCTACAGGGGTCTTCAGAGCAGTACTTC
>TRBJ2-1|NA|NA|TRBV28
CASSLNNEQFF
TGTGCCAGCAGCCTAAACAATGAGCAGTTCTTC
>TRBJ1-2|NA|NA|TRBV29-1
CSVDDILGGYGYTF
TGCAGCGTTGATGATATTCTAGGGGGCTATGGCTACACCTTC
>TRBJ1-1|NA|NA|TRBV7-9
CASSLLQENTEAFF
TGTGCCAGCAGCTTATTACAGGAGAACACTGAAGCTTTCTTT
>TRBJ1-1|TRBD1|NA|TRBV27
CASSFGGQGIAEAFF
TGTGCCAGCAGTTTCGGAGGACAGGGGATCGCTGAAGCTTTCTTT
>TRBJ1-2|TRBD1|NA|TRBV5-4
CASSWGQERGYTF
TGTGCCAGCAGCTGGGGACAGGAGAGGGGCTACACCTTC
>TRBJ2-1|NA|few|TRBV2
CASSDTPINEQFF
TGTGCCAGCAGCGATACTCCGATTAATGAGCAGTTCTTC
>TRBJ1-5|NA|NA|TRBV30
CAWSRYSNQPQHF
TGTGCCTGGAGCAGGTATAGCAATCAGCCCCAGCATTTT
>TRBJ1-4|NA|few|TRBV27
CASSLFGVEGTNEKLFF
TGTGCCAGCAGTTTATTCGGGGTGGAGGGAACTAATGAAAAACTGTTTTTT
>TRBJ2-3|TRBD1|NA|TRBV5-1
CASSLEGADTDTQYF
TGCGCCAGCAGCTTGGAGGGGGCGGACACAGATACGCAGTATTTT
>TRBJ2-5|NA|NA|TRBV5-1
CASSLGTGQETQYF
TGCGCCAGCAGCTTGGGTACAGGCCAAGAGACCCAGTACTTC
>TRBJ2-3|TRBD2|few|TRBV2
CASRGGSGDTDTQYF
TGTGCCAGCAGGGGGGGTAGCGGGGACACAGATACGCAGTATTTT
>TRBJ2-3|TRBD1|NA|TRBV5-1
CASAPTGASTDTQYF
TGCGCCAGCGCCCCGACAGGGGCTAGCACAGATACGCAGTATTTT
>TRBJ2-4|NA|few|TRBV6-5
CATPGEAKNIQYF
TGTGCCACCCCAGGGGAAGCCAAAAACATTCAGTACTTC
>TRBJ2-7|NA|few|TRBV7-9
CASSSGDYEQYF
TGTGCCAGCAGCTCGGGGGACTACGAGCAGTACTTC